Sequencing of this TCR beta chain was carried out in a study of long-term antiretroviral therapy in people with HIV. CDR1 SGHRS and CDR2 YFSETQ come from the germline V gene. J gave up 8 bases and V 2 bases, and 7 bases lay outside the gene matches. The CDR3 extends over 15 amino acids. The immunoSEQ assay was v3.0, run at survey level. Assay used: immunoSEQ multiplex PCR; TCRdb lists only in-frame clones, some missing. The sample records 25,000 to 30,000 clones, roughly 80% being singletons. The clonotype was recovered from a man aged 25-40 years with HIV. The starting material was unsorted PBMCs, obtained 2.1 years after starting antiretroviral therapy. The chain uses TRBV5-1 and TRBJ2-1; 10 bases match TRBD1. The CDR3 reads CASSFTGTGEYEQFF. CDR3 coding DNA: TGCGCCAGCAGCTTCACCGGGACAGGGGAATATGAGCAGTTCTTC.